This TCR beta chain was sequenced for a study of T cells after yellow fever vaccination. Overall study results and limits: FACS-sorted repertoires could harbor abundant contaminating bulk-population clonotypes. Clones that expanded after primary vaccination mostly reappeared after the booster (96% CD4, 88% CD8). A limited proportion of clonotypes was detected within both the CD4 and CD8 compartments.

This clonotype was observed at least ten times. Its cognate antigen is unknown. TCRdb re-derived calls from the 5' RACE reads in MiXCR, one entry per CDR3 protein. This sample yields hundreds of thousands of distinct CDR3 sequences, of which 8.7% are seen a single time; over 15% belongs to the top ten. The CDR3 runs 12 residues. The V gene end was trimmed by 4 bases and the J gene end by 9 bases; junction bases not matched to a gene: 4. Per germline, CDR1 SGHRS and CDR2 YFSETQ. This chain joins TRBV5-1 and TRBJ2-3; 8 bases agree with TRBD1. This sample comprised PBMCs, obtained on the day of the first yellow fever vaccination. The clonotype was recovered from a man aged 18 to 29 who received the YFV17D yellow fever vaccine. The CDR3 spells CASSPDRETQYF. The DNA of the CDR3 is TGCGCCAGCAGCCCGGACAGGGAAACGCAGTATTTT.